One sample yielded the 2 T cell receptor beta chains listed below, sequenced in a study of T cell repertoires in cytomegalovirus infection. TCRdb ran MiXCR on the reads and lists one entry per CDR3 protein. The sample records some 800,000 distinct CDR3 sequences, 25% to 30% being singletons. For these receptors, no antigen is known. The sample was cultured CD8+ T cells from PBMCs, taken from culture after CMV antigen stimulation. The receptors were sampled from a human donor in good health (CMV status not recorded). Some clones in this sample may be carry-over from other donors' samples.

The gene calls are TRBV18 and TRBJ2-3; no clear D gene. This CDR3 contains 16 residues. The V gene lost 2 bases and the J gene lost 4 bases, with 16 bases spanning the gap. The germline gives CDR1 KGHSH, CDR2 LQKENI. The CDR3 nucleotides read TGTGCCAGCTCACCAAACGCAAGACGGGCACCAGATACGCAGTATTTT. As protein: CASSPNARRAPDTQYF.

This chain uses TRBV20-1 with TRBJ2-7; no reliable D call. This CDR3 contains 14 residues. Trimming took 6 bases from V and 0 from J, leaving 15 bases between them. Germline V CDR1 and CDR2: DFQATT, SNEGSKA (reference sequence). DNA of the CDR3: TGCAGTGCCTATGGTCCGGACGCCTCCTACGAGCAGTACGTC. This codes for CSAYGPDASYEQYV.